These 22 T cell receptor beta chains share one sample of origin, sequenced in a study of cytomegalovirus exposure and HLA in healthy donors. TCRdb's table, derived via immunoSEQ multiplex PCR, lists solely in-frame clones and lacks some. This sample yields 150,000 to 180,000 clones, of which 65% to 90% are seen a single time; 20% to 25% belongs to the top ten. The material sequenced was PBMCs. The receptors were sampled from a young man in good health and CMV-seropositive.

This rearrangement joins TRBV15 to TRBJ1-1, with D possibly TRBD1 on 5 matching bases. This CDR3 spans 16 amino acids. V lost 5 bases and J lost 4, with 20 bases in between. The germline CDR1 and CDR2 sequences are LNHNV and YYDKDF (reference sequence). The CDR3 region has the DNA TGTGCCACCAGCGAGAGCCAGGGCGCGGCGGTCACTGAAGCTTTCTTT. Its protein is CATSESQGAAVTEAFF. The full variable domain, rest sourced from reference TRBV15 and TRBJ1-1, is DAMVIQNPRYQVTQFGKPVTLSCSQTLNHNVMYWYQQKSSQAPKLLFHYYDKDFNNEADTPDNFQSRRPNTSFCFLDIRSPGLGDTAMYLCATSESQGAAVTEAFFGQGTRLTVV.

The chain has TRBV20-1 and TRBJ1-1, with D uncertain. Germline V gives CDR1 DFQATT, CDR2 SNEGSKA (reference sequence). V gave up 5 bases and J gave up 6 bases, with 10 bases separating them. The CDR3 length is 11 residues. CDR3 protein: CSAPGLSEAFF. In nucleotides, the CDR3 is TGCAGTGCTCCAGGACTGTCTGAAGCTTTCTTT.

CDR3 coding DNA: TGTGCCAGCAGTTTTTCGCTTTGGGGCGTGGACCCCTACGAGCAGTACTTC. It is translated as CASSFSLWGVDPYEQYF. This sequence joins TRBV28 and TRBJ2-7, with D possibly matching TRBD1 (5 bases). Trimming shortened V by 3 bases and J by 2 bases, and 20 bases separated the two germline ends. Looked up from germline, CDR1 is MDHEN and CDR2 is SYDVKM. This CDR3 spans 17 amino acids.

This chain links TRBV10-3 with TRBJ2-7; maybe TRBD1 (5 bases). The germline V and J ends were trimmed by 10 bases and 6 bases, with 16 bases remaining between them. The CDR3 loop spans 12 amino acids. The germline V gene has CDR1 ENHRY and CDR2 SYGVKD. Written as DNA, the CDR3 is TGTGCCAGCTCCTGGGGCTCTCTCGAGCAGTACTTC. It codes for CASSWGSLEQYF.

The rearrangement links TRBV21-1 to TRBJ1-5; the table names TRBD1, a call not compared with the DNA. TRBV21-1 is termed a pseudogene. This CDR3 is built from 15 residues. CDR3 sequence: CATGGTGGVNQPQHF. DNA for the CDR3: TGTGCCACCGGGGGGACAGGGGGTGTCAATCAGCCCCAGCATTTT.

The gene calls are TRBV6-5 and TRBJ2-1; 8 bases map to TRBD2. CDR3 length: 14 residues. V was clipped by 2 bases and J by 6 bases; unmatched bases: 3. Germline CDR1 reads MNHEY; CDR2 reads SVGAGI. CDR3 DNA: TGTGCCAGCAGTTACCGCGGGAGGCTCAATGAGCAGTTCTTC. Translating it yields CASSYRGRLNEQFF.

The gene calls are TRBV19 and TRBJ1-5; 8 nucleotides line up with TRBD1. The CDR3 extends over 18 amino acids. The junction had 7 bases not matched to a gene; V was cut back by 0 bases and J by 0 bases. The germline gives CDR1 LNHDA, CDR2 SQIVND (reference sequence). DNA for the CDR3: TGTGCCAGTAGTATAGATCTAGAGACAGGGGATAGCAATCAGCCCCAGCATTTT. Residues: CASSIDLETGDSNQPQHF.

The chain couples TRBV29-1 to TRBJ1-1; D call uncertain. CDR1 SQVTM and CDR2 ANQGSEA come from the germline V gene. Trimming took off 4 bases at V and 1 base at J, with 13 bases between the two ends. This CDR3 contains 14 residues. For the CDR3, the DNA is TGCAGCGTTGGCGGTTTACTGACGAACACTGAAGCTTTCTTT. Translated, it gives CSVGGLLTNTEAFF.

This clone was seen a single time. The rearrangement joins TRBV6-6 to TRBJ2-7, with 8 bases aligning to TRBD2. This CDR3 has 15 residues. Germline V gene lookup returns CDR1 MNHNY and CDR2 SVGAGI (reference sequence). V gave up 4 bases and J gave up 7 bases; unmatched junction bases: 12. The CDR3 region has the DNA TGTGCCAGCAGTTCTCGTCGCGGGGGGCCTGGGGAGCAGTACTTC. Amino acids: CASSSRRGGPGEQYF.

Remarks on this clone: In the same sample, other DNA sequences code for this CDR3. The chain is built from TRBV6-6 and TRBJ1-2; D remains ambiguous. Germline V gives CDR1 MNHNY, CDR2 SVGAGI (reference sequence). This CDR3 comprises 12 residues. The V end lost 9 bases, the J end lost 0 bases, and 8 bases lay between the germline ends. The CDR3 loop reads CASRDSNYGYTF. The DNA of the CDR3 is TGTGCCAGTCGAGACTCTAACTATGGCTACACCTTC.

This clone turned up a few times. The chain couples TRBV2 to TRBJ2-2, with 7 bases that match TRBD2. This CDR3 spans 14 amino acids. Germline V gives CDR1 SNHLY, CDR2 FYNNEI. Germline trimming cut 6 bases from V and 6 bases from J; bases unmatched to any gene: 7. CDR3: CASSVGGKAGELFF. The CDR3 DNA follows: TGTGCCAGCAGCGTCGGGGGGAAGGCCGGGGAGCTGTTTTTT.

The rearrangement links TRBV7-9 to TRBJ1-2; D may be TRBD1 (6 bases). V shed 5 bases and J shed 4 bases, with 26 bases lying between them. The germline gives CDR1 SEHNR, CDR2 FQNEAQ (reference sequence). CDR3 size: 18 residues. The CDR3 DNA sequence: TGTGCCAGCAGCCACACCCGAGGGGGAACAGGGTTGGGCTATGGCTACACCTTC. This translates into CASSHTRGGTGLGYGYTF.

CDR3 amino acids: CASSQEGPAGGDYEQYF. The DNA for the CDR3 is TGCGCCAGCAGCCAAGAAGGACCAGCGGGGGGAGACTACGAGCAGTACTTC. The chain links TRBV4-3 to TRBJ2-7, with 9 bases aligning to TRBD2. CDR3 size: 17 residues. Unmatched junction bases numbered 9, after V lost 0 bases and J lost 3 bases. The germline CDR1 and CDR2 sequences are LGHNA and YSLEER.

This clone has a handful of counts. The CDR3 nucleotides are TGTGCCAGCAACCGGGCCCCGGGAGGCAATCAGCCCCAGCATTTT. This codes for CASNRAPGGNQPQHF. The V call is TRBV19, the J call TRBJ1-5, with D hard to call. The V gene lost 9 bases and the J gene lost 2 bases, with 17 bases spanning the gap. Germline-derived CDR1 and CDR2 are LNHDA and SQIVND (reference sequence). The CDR3 is made up of 15 amino acids.

The genes are TRBV5-8 and TRBJ2-5, with 7 nucleotides matching TRBD2. Germline trimming cut 1 base from V and 4 bases from J; bases unmatched to any gene: 4. There are 14 residues in the CDR3. Germline V gene sequence: CDR1 SGHTS, CDR2 YDEGEE. CDR3 sequence (DNA): TGTGCCAGCAGCTTGTGGCGGGAGCGAGAGACCCAGTACTTC. As protein: CASSLWRERETQYF.

This chain uses TRBV18 with TRBJ1-2, with D maybe TRBD1 (5 bases). The V end lost 3 bases, the J end lost 8 bases, and 22 bases lay between the germline ends. Per the germline V gene, CDR1 is KGHSH and CDR2 is LQKENI. This CDR3 spans 16 amino acids. In DNA form, the CDR3 reads TGTGCCAGCTCACCGGGTTCCTTGGTCGGGGGTGAGGGCTACACCTTC. Its protein is CASSPGSLVGGEGYTF.

The chain couples TRBV4-1 to TRBJ2-7, with 8 nucleotides matching TRBD2. Germline V CDR1 and CDR2: MGHRA, YSYEKL. This CDR3 is 17 amino acids long. Trimming took 2 bases from V and 0 from J; bases not matched to a gene: 9. The CDR3 here is CASSQILVAGFSYEQYF. The CDR3 DNA is TGCGCCAGCAGCCAAATCTTGGTAGCGGGATTCTCCTACGAGCAGTACTTC.

A single count supports this clone. The chain is built from TRBV7-9 and TRBJ2-3; TRBD2 agrees at 9 bases. Trimming cost V 3 bases and J 4 bases; bases outside gene matches: 5. The CDR3 has 15 residues. The germline CDR1 and CDR2 sequences are SEHNR and FQNEAQ (reference sequence). The CDR3 region is CASSFLASGADTQYF. The CDR3 DNA is TGTGCCAGCAGCTTTTTGGCTAGCGGGGCAGATACGCAGTATTTT. The full variable domain, its missing parts supplied by reference TRBV7-9 and TRBJ2-3, is DTGVSQNPRHKITKRGQNVTFRCDPISEHNRLYWYRQTLGQGPEFLTYFQNEAQLEKSRLLSDRFSAERPKGSFSTLEIQRTEQGDSAMYLCASSFLASGADTQYFGPGTRLTVL.

This clone is a singleton in its sample. Different DNA sequences within this sample yield the same CDR3. The gene calls are TRBV6-5 and TRBJ2-5, with D possibly matching TRBD2 (6 bases). Germline V CDR1 and CDR2: MNHEY, SVGAGI. V was shortened by 0 bases and J by 1 base, with 12 bases between the two germline ends. CDR3 size: 16 residues. DNA for the CDR3: TGTGCCAGCAGTTACTCCCGTAGCGGTTCCCAAGAGACCCAGTACTTC. It specifies CASSYSRSGSQETQYF.

The CDR3 loop is CASSLRDSRETQYF. The CDR3 DNA follows: TGCGCCAGCAGCCTCCGGGACAGTCGAGAGACCCAGTACTTC. The J gene is TRBJ2-5, the V gene TRBV5-1; 7 bases match TRBD1. V was clipped by 4 bases and J by 4 bases; unmatched bases: 7. Germline-derived CDR1 and CDR2 are SGHRS and YFSETQ. CDR3 length equals 14 residues.

This CDR3 reads CASSPPGTPNTEAFF. The CDR3 coding sequence is TGTGCCAGCTCACCCCCCGGGACACCGAACACTGAAGCTTTCTTT. The rearrangement uses TRBV18 and TRBJ1-1; a weak D match, TRBD1 (6 bases). V was shortened by 3 bases and J by 1 base, with 12 bases between the two germline ends. The CDR3 extends over 15 amino acids. Per the germline V gene, CDR1 is KGHSH and CDR2 is LQKENI.

The genes are TRBV29-1 and TRBJ1-6, with 9 bases aligning to TRBD1. The J segment lost 15 bases and the V segment lost 4 bases, leaving 13 bases of the junction unmatched. The germline gives CDR1 SQVTM, CDR2 ANQGSEA. This CDR3 comprises 14 residues. The CDR3 sequence is CSVVMGQGSRGLHF. The DNA of the CDR3 is TGCAGCGTTGTTATGGGACAGGGTTCGCGTGGCCTCCACTTT.